This T cell receptor beta chain derives from a study of identical twins' blood T cells. As for the study in general: About 50 million reads came from 12 libraries, six alpha, six beta. Study-level findings and limits: Twins shared about as many clonotypes as their cloneset sizes predicted. Even for out-of-frame TCRbeta, twins reportedly shared V gene usage much more than unrelated donors. Each donor's most abundant TCRbeta clonotypes shared more CDR3 sequences with her twin than unrelated donors.

TCRdb re-called the 5' RACE reads through MiXCR, storing one row per CDR3 protein. The sample carries 350,000 to 400,000 distinct CDR3 sequences, 25% to 35% recorded once. This clonotype was picked up many times. As yet, its antigen is unknown. The CDR3 is 16 residues long. After removal of 3 bases from V and 3 bases from J, the junction contained 4 bases not matched to a gene. The germline CDR1 and CDR2 sequences are LGHNA and YSLEER. The sequence came from a woman aged 18 to 55 in good health. The source material was PBMCs. This rearrangement joins TRBV4-3 to TRBJ1-4; 10 bases map to TRBD1. The CDR3 sequence is CASSQTGGQSNEKLFF. The DNA for the CDR3 is TGCGCCAGCAGCCAGACAGGGGGCCAGTCTAATGAAAAACTGTTTTTT.